A single sample gave rise to the 23 T cell receptor beta chains below, sequenced in a study of tumor-infiltrating lymphocytes in localized non-small cell lung cancer. Clones were sequenced by immunoSEQ multiplex PCR, and TCRdb holds only the in-frame ones, with some missing. This sample carries around 23,000 clones, around 67% of them seen once, and the ten largest clones take about 6.5%. The sample was lung tumor tissue. These TCRs come from a human donor with non-small cell lung cancer.

The chain links TRBV6-1 to TRBJ2-7; no firm D call. CDR1 and CDR2 (germline): MNHNS, SASEGT. The CDR3 is made up of 11 amino acids. V shed 8 bases and J shed 2 bases, with 7 bases lying between them. The CDR3 here is CASVFTYEQYF. The CDR3 bases are TGTGCCAGCGTTTTCACCTACGAGCAGTACTTC.

By share, this clone counts as medium-sized (0.01 to 0.1%). The chain is built from TRBV2 and TRBJ2-2; possibly TRBD2 for D (7 bases). The CDR3 is 14 residues long. The ends were cut back, 3 bases at V and 7 bases at J, with 12 bases in the middle. Germline CDR1 and CDR2: SNHLY and FYNNEI. Written as DNA, the CDR3 is TGTGCCAGCAGTGATGGGCGGGGGCACGGGGAGCTGTTTTTT. The encoded protein is CASSDGRGHGELFF.

The chain uses TRBV6-1 and TRBJ2-2, with TRBD1 identical over 7 bases. Germline V gene data show CDR1 as MNHNS and CDR2 as SASEGT. Trimming cost V 0 bases and J 1 base; bases outside gene matches: 2. This CDR3 has 16 amino acids. In DNA form, the CDR3 reads TGTGCCAGCAGTGAAGCGGGACAGAGGAACACCGGGGAGCTGTTTTTT. Encoded protein: CASSEAGQRNTGELFF.

The chain recombines TRBV7-2 with TRBJ2-7; D is unresolved. Germline CDR1 reads SGHTA; CDR2 reads FQGNSA. Trimming removed 4 bases at V and 3 bases at J, with 7 bases between. The CDR3 sequence is 12 residues long. The CDR3 sequence: CASSSTRYEQYF. CDR3 sequence (DNA): TGTGCCAGCAGCTCGACTCGCTACGAGCAGTACTTC.

This chain joins TRBV7-2 and TRBJ2-3; D ambiguous. CDR1 and CDR2 from the germline V gene are SGHTA and FQGNSA. The CDR3 runs to 14 residues. V was shortened by 2 bases and J by 6 bases, with 12 bases between the two germline ends. The CDR3 is CASSLNGLLDTQYF. The CDR3 nucleotides read TGTGCCAGCAGCTTAAACGGTCTCCTGGATACGCAGTATTTT. Together with reference TRBV7-2 and TRBJ2-3, the CDR3 gives the full variable domain: GAGVSQSPSNKVTEKGKDVELRCDPISGHTALYWYRQSLGQGLEFLIYFQGNSAPDKSGLPSDRFSAERTGGSVSTLTIQRTQQEDSAVYLCASSLNGLLDTQYFGPGTRLTVL.

This clone was picked up a small number of times. This chain joins TRBV5-4 and TRBJ2-7; TRBD2 aligns across 9 bases. V dropped 0 bases and J dropped 4; count of bases not matched to a gene: 5. The CDR3 runs 15 residues. Germline assignment: CDR1 SGHNT and CDR2 YYREEE (reference sequence). CDR3 loop: CASSLAGGGGYEQYF. CDR3 coding DNA: TGTGCCAGCAGCTTGGCCGGCGGGGGGGGTTACGAGCAGTACTTC.

The V call is TRBV7-2, the J call TRBJ1-6; 8 bases map to TRBD1. Germline CDR1 SGHTA, CDR2 FQGNSA. Germline trimming cut 5 bases from V and 9 bases from J; bases unmatched to any gene: 9. CDR3 length equals 15 residues. CDR3 residues: CASSGGQGASSPLHF. For the CDR3, the DNA is TGTGCCAGCAGCGGCGGTCAGGGGGCGTCTTCACCCCTCCACTTT.

The chain carries TRBV19 and TRBJ1-5; D is uncertain. Looked up from germline, CDR1 is LNHDA and CDR2 is SQIVND (reference sequence). Deletions cut 2 bases from V and 7 bases from J, with 12 bases between. The CDR3 length is 14 residues. DNA for the CDR3: TGTGCCAGTAGTATAATTGAGGGTAGGCAGCCCCAGCATTTT. As protein: CASSIIEGRQPQHF.

Only a few counts were recorded for this clone. This sequence joins TRBV7-2 and TRBJ2-7, with D perhaps TRBD1 (6 bases). Germline assignment: CDR1 SGHTA and CDR2 FQGNSA. CDR3 length equals 13 residues. Trimming cost V 3 bases and J 5 bases, with 11 bases left between them. CDR3 in DNA: TGTGCCAGCAGCTTCATACAGGGTAACGAGCAGTACTTC. This encodes CASSFIQGNEQYF. The full variable domain, with the rest looked up from reference TRBV7-2 and TRBJ2-7, is GAGVSQSPSNKVTEKGKDVELRCDPISGHTALYWYRQSLGQGLEFLIYFQGNSAPDKSGLPSDRFSAERTGGSVSTLTIQRTQQEDSAVYLCASSFIQGNEQYFGPGTRLTVT.

V is TRBV29-1 and J is TRBJ2-3; 8 bases are shared with TRBD2. Germline trimming cut 5 bases from V and 1 base from J; bases unmatched to any gene: 8. The length of the CDR3 is 15 residues. Germline V gives CDR1 SQVTM, CDR2 ANQGSEA. In DNA, the CDR3 is TGCAGCGTTTTCGGGGCGGGGGGCGGCACAGATACGCAGTATTTT. Translating it yields CSVFGAGGGTDTQYF.

The chain employs TRBV18 and TRBJ2-7, with 8 nucleotides matching TRBD1. With V trimmed by 5 bases and J by 3 bases, 3 bases remained unmatched. Germline V gene data show CDR1 as KGHSH and CDR2 as LQKENI. CDR3 length: 13 residues. The CDR3 reads CASSAGQGYEQYF. The CDR3 DNA sequence: TGTGCCAGCTCAGCCGGACAGGGCTACGAGCAGTACTTC.

The V gene is TRBV7-8, the J gene TRBJ2-1, with a possible D match to TRBD2 (6 bases). Trimming took off 3 bases at V and 4 bases at J, with 13 bases between the two ends. The CDR3 spans 15 residues. CDR1 is SGHVS and CDR2 is FQNEAQ in the germline V gene. CDR3 nucleotide sequence: TGTGCCAGCAGCTTCTCTGCGGGGCGTTACAATGAGCAGTTCTTC. It translates to CASSFSAGRYNEQFF.

The CDR3 DNA reads TGTGCCACCAGCAGAGAGCGGGGGAGCTCCTACAATGAGCAGTTCTTC. It specifies CATSRERGSSYNEQFF. V is TRBV15 and J is TRBJ2-1; 7 bases align to TRBD2. Germline CDR1 is LNHNV and CDR2 is YYDKDF (reference sequence). After removal of 0 bases from V and 0 bases from J, the junction contained 2 bases not matched to a gene. The CDR3 runs 16 residues.

By frequency in the sample, this clone is medium-sized. The genes are TRBV10-2 and TRBJ1-5; no clear D gene. The V end lost 8 bases, the J end lost 6 bases, and 14 bases lay between the germline ends. Germline V gene sequence: CDR1 WSHSY, CDR2 SAAADI. The CDR3 sequence is 13 residues long. The CDR3 DNA reads TGCGCCAGCTCCCTGTATGAGAGTCAGCCCCAGCATTTT. It is translated as CASSLYESQPQHF.

This clone was observed a single time. This sequence joins TRBV7-9 and TRBJ2-7; D remains unclear. The CDR3 loop spans 14 amino acids. The ends were cut back, 1 base at V and 1 base at J, with 8 bases in the middle. The germline CDR1 and CDR2 sequences are SEHNR and FQNEAQ (reference sequence). CDR3 sequence (DNA): TGTGCCAGCAGCTTAGAGTGGCAGTCCTACGAGCAGTACTTC. Its protein product is CASSLEWQSYEQYF.

This chain links TRBV11-2 with TRBJ2-1; D call uncertain. The V gene lost 3 bases and the J gene lost 5 bases, with 14 bases spanning the gap. In germline, CDR1 is SGHAT, CDR2 FQNNGV. The CDR3 is 15 amino acids. CDR3 nucleotides: TGTGCCAGCAGCTTGGCAGGCACCCTCAACAATGAGCAGTTCTTC. Its protein product is CASSLAGTLNNEQFF.

This CDR3 is CASSLLVLANEQFF. CDR3 DNA: TGTGCCAGCAGCTTATTGGTTCTAGCCAATGAGCAGTTCTTC. V is TRBV7-2 and J is TRBJ2-1; the D gene is possibly TRBD2 (5 bases). V was trimmed by 2 bases and J by 6 bases, leaving 11 bases between them. CDR3 length: 14 residues. Germline V CDR1 and CDR2: SGHTA, FQGNSA.

The chain carries TRBV7-2 and TRBJ1-2, with D possibly matching TRBD1 (5 bases). The CDR3 sequence is 15 residues long. CDR1 and CDR2 from the germline V gene are SGHTA and FQGNSA. Trimming pared 3 bases from V and 8 bases from J, leaving 19 bases between. The CDR3 reads CASSLGQGGIQGYTF. The CDR3 bases are TGTGCCAGCAGCTTGGGGCAGGGCGGAATTCAGGGCTACACCTTC.

This chain uses TRBV7-2 with TRBJ2-4; the match to TRBD2 covers 8 bases. The germline CDR1 and CDR2 sequences are SGHTA and FQGNSA. The J segment lost 1 base and the V segment lost 2 bases, leaving 7 bases of the junction unmatched. The CDR3 has 17 amino acids. In DNA form, the CDR3 reads TGTGCCAGCAGCTTATTCCTTCGCGGGGGGGCCAAAAACATTCAGTACTTC. It specifies CASSLFLRGGAKNIQYF.

This clone came up once. Here the CDR3 DNA reads TGCGCCAGCAGCCGTGACCTTGGGGATACGCAGTATTTT. Translating it yields CASSRDLGDTQYF. The V call is TRBV4-1, the J call TRBJ2-3; D is ambiguous. The germline V gene encodes CDR1 MGHRA and CDR2 YSYEKL. Trimming took off 4 bases at V and 6 bases at J, with 11 bases between the two ends. This CDR3 comprises 13 residues.

The J gene is TRBJ2-3, the V gene TRBV5-1; TRBD1 is a possible D gene (6 bases). The CDR3 runs to 14 residues. The V gene lost 4 bases and the J gene lost 2 bases, with 11 bases spanning the gap. CDR1 is SGHRS, CDR2 YFSETQ, per germline. The DNA for the CDR3 is TGCGCCAGCAGCCTCCAGGGGTCCACAGATACGCAGTATTTT. Protein sequence: CASSLQGSTDTQYF. The full variable domain, its missing parts supplied by reference TRBV5-1 and TRBJ2-3, is KAGVTQTPRYLIKTRGQQVTLSCSPISGHRSVSWYQQTPGQGLQFLFEYFSETQRNKGNFPGRFSGRQFSNSRSEMNVSTLELGDSALYLCASSLQGSTDTQYFGPGTRLTVL.

This clone has more than one count but fewer than ten. This chain links TRBV7-8 with TRBJ2-1; 11 bases agree with TRBD1. The CDR3 has 15 amino acids. Germline assignment: CDR1 SGHVS and CDR2 FQNEAQ. After removal of 4 bases from V and 4 bases from J, the junction contained 3 bases not matched to a gene. In DNA form, the CDR3 reads TGTGCCAGCAGCTGGGGACAGGGGGGGTACAATGAGCAGTTCTTC. This codes for CASSWGQGGYNEQFF.

The chain recombines TRBV29-1 with TRBJ2-3; the D gene is possibly TRBD2 (6 bases). Trimming cost V 3 bases and J 4 bases, with 11 bases left between them. Looked up from germline, CDR1 is SQVTM and CDR2 is ANQGSEA. The CDR3 loop spans 13 amino acids. This CDR3 is CSVEGRIADTQYF. The CDR3 DNA reads TGCAGCGTTGAGGGGAGGATAGCAGATACGCAGTATTTT.